Sequencing of this TCR beta chain was carried out in a study of early T cells in non-severe SARS-CoV-2 infection. Across the study: Sequenced bulk RNA came from whole blood that was unsorted, and chains were unpaired.

Unique molecular identifier tags were affixed to discrete cDNA molecules. In TCRdb, the 5' RACE reads were re-called with MiXCR into one record per CDR3 protein. Of over 30,000 distinct CDR3 sequences in the sample, over 6% were seen once. Germline trimming cut 0 bases from V and 2 bases from J; bases unmatched to any gene: 5. The CDR3 contains 15 residues. CDR1 and CDR2 from the germline V gene are SGHRS and YFSETQ. Points from the study as a whole: VDJdb matching skewed toward anti-spike CD8 responses, missing private and CD4 specificities.

Judged by abundance, this clonotype is medium-sized. Its antigen is as yet unknown. This receptor was identified in an adult who was a healthcare worker with PCR-confirmed SARS-CoV-2 infection or an uninfected control (not recorded which). The chain carries TRBV5-1 and TRBJ2-7; 7 nucleotides match TRBD1. Sequenced material: whole blood, taken at baseline. The CDR3 bases are TGCGCCAGCAGCTTGGCCCCAGGACAGGCCTACGAGCAGTACGTC. Translation: CASSLAPGQAYEQYV.